This entry lists 27 T cell receptor beta chains sequenced from one sample in a study of blood T cell repertoires in COVID-19. Data came from immunoSEQ multiplex PCR; TCRdb stores just in-frame clones and leaves some out. The sample contains 200,000 to 250,000 clones, about four fifths of which appear only once. What was sequenced was PBMCs or T cells enriched from blood (not recorded which). The source is a woman aged 45-59 years who had been exposed to COVID-19.

V gene TRBV5-1 combines with J gene TRBJ2-5; TRBD2 might be the D (6 bases). Trimming pared 1 base from V and 5 bases from J, leaving 18 bases between. CDR1 SGHRS and CDR2 YFSETQ come from the germline V gene. The CDR3 loop spans 16 amino acids. The CDR3: CASSLPSPRGGETQYF. In DNA, the CDR3 is TGCGCCAGCAGCTTGCCCAGTCCGCGGGGCGGGGAGACCCAGTACTTC.

This chain connects TRBV5-1 to TRBJ2-7; D is uncertain. The CDR3 consists of 14 residues. The V and J ends lost 2 bases and 0 bases respectively, with 9 bases between them. In germline, CDR1 is SGHRS, CDR2 YFSETQ. The CDR3 bases are TGCGCCAGCAGCTTAACTGATTTCTCCTACGAGCAGTACTTC. Encoded protein: CASSLTDFSYEQYF.

V and J are TRBV7-9 and TRBJ2-1; tentatively, D is TRBD1 (5 bases). The germline CDR1 and CDR2 sequences are SEHNR and FQNEAQ (reference sequence). There are 15 residues in the CDR3. Trimming removed 5 bases at V and 5 bases at J, with 16 bases between. As DNA, the CDR3 is TGTGCCAGCAGCCCCGGCGTGGGGCGGAACAATGAGCAGTTCTTC. Its protein product is CASSPGVGRNNEQFF.

This chain links TRBV6-5 with TRBJ1-1; D gene unclear. In germline, CDR1 is MNHEY, CDR2 SVGAGI. Trimming removed 6 bases from V and 1 base from J, with 9 bases in between. This CDR3 has 13 residues. The CDR3 DNA is TGTGCCAGCAGAAGGAACAGGAACACTGAAGCTTTCTTT. As protein: CASRRNRNTEAFF.

The chain recombines TRBV5-1 with TRBJ1-6, with unresolved D. Germline CDR1 is SGHRS and CDR2 is YFSETQ. The V end lost 0 bases, the J end lost 7 bases, and 8 bases lay between the germline ends. The CDR3 runs 14 residues. In DNA, the CDR3 is TGCGCCAGCAGCTTGGCCGGCGGGAATTCACCCCTCCACTTT. Protein: CASSLAGGNSPLHF.

CDR3 nucleotide sequence: TGTGCCAGCAGTTTGGCCGCCTATAATTCACCCCTCCACTTT. Its translation: CASSLAAYNSPLHF. The chain has TRBV27 and TRBJ1-6; no reliable D call. CDR1 is MNHEY, CDR2 SMNVEV, per germline (reference sequence). V lost 3 bases, J lost 2 bases, and 5 bases lay in between. The CDR3 extends over 14 amino acids.

The chain recombines TRBV5-1 with TRBJ1-1; 7 bases align to TRBD1. This CDR3 is 16 amino acids long. Unmatched junction bases numbered 9, after V lost 4 bases and J lost 0 bases. The germline CDR1 and CDR2 sequences are SGHRS and YFSETQ. The CDR3 loop is CASSASGQIMNTEAFF. CDR3 coding DNA: TGCGCCAGCAGCGCATCGGGACAGATAATGAACACTGAAGCTTTCTTT. Full variable domain (missing parts from reference TRBV5-1 and TRBJ1-1): KAGVTQTPRYLIKTRGQQVTLSCSPISGHRSVSWYQQTPGQGLQFLFEYFSETQRNKGNFPGRFSGRQFSNSRSEMNVSTLELGDSALYLCASSASGQIMNTEAFFGQGTRLTVV.

The chain couples TRBV19 to TRBJ1-2, with 7 positions matching TRBD1. CDR3 size: 15 residues. V was clipped by 1 base and J by 3 bases; unmatched bases: 5. Germline CDR1 is LNHDA and CDR2 is SQIVND (reference sequence). CDR3 protein: CASSIANRGDYGYTF. The DNA for the CDR3 is TGTGCCAGTAGTATAGCAAACAGGGGTGACTATGGCTACACCTTC.

This chain uses TRBV19 with TRBJ2-1; D perhaps matches TRBD2 (6 bases). This CDR3 is 13 amino acids long. V was pared by 1 base and J by 8 bases, with 9 bases between. Germline V gene lookup returns CDR1 LNHDA and CDR2 SQIVND (reference sequence). CDR3 in amino acids: CASSIGRGHEQFF. The DNA of the CDR3 is TGTGCCAGTAGTATAGGGAGGGGACATGAGCAGTTCTTC.

The J gene is TRBJ2-7, the V gene TRBV6-5; perhaps TRBD1 as D (5 bases). The CDR3 sequence is 15 residues long. Trimming cost V 7 bases and J 6 bases, with 22 bases left between them. Germline CDR1 and CDR2: MNHEY and SVGAGI. CDR3 protein: CASTLDSAPGFEQYF. The CDR3 DNA sequence: TGTGCCAGCACCTTAGACAGTGCGCCCGGGTTCGAGCAGTACTTC.

The chain has TRBV5-4 and TRBJ1-2; TRBD1 might be the D (5 bases). Germline V gene lookup returns CDR1 SGHNT and CDR2 YYREEE (reference sequence). V lost 0 bases and J 6 bases, leaving 12 bases between the germline ends. This CDR3 has 14 residues. The CDR3 nucleotides are TGTGCCAGCAGCTTGGTGGGCAGGGATAATGGCTACACCTTC. Residues: CASSLVGRDNGYTF.

The chain employs TRBV10-1 and TRBJ2-2, with 8 bases lining up with TRBD2. Trimming cost V 8 bases and J 5 bases; bases outside gene matches: 7. Per germline, CDR1 WNHNN and CDR2 SYGVQD (reference sequence). This CDR3 contains 14 residues. CDR3 in DNA: TGCGCCAGCGCCGGGACTAGGACGACCGGGGAGCTGTTTTTT. Translated, it gives CASAGTRTTGELFF.

A few counts support this clone. The chain links TRBV15 to TRBJ1-4; perhaps TRBD1 as D (5 bases). Trimming shortened V by 5 bases and J by 8 bases, and 18 bases separated the two germline ends. Per the germline V gene, CDR1 is LNHNV and CDR2 is YYDKDF (reference sequence). The CDR3 totals 15 residues. The DNA of the CDR3 is TGTGCCACCAGCTTTTGGGGGGGATTGGAGGAAAAACTGTTTTTT. Translated: CATSFWGGLEEKLFF.

The chain couples TRBV6-5 to TRBJ1-1; D gene unclear. Germline CDR1 is MNHEY and CDR2 is SVGAGI. The CDR3 totals 12 residues. Trimming removed 4 bases at V and 7 bases at J, with 10 bases between. The CDR3 DNA sequence: TGTGCCAGCAGTTTCCAAAGAGGTGAAGCTTTCTTT. Encoded protein: CASSFQRGEAFF.

The rearrangement links TRBV5-1 to TRBJ1-2; TRBD1 agrees at 7 bases. This CDR3 is 12 amino acids long. Germline CDR1 SGHRS, CDR2 YFSETQ. V gave up 5 bases and J gave up 2 bases; unmatched junction bases: 0. The CDR3 region is CASRQGNYGYTF. CDR3 DNA sequence: TGCGCCAGCAGACAGGGGAACTATGGCTACACCTTC. Full variable domain (missing parts from reference TRBV5-1 and TRBJ1-2): KAGVTQTPRYLIKTRGQQVTLSCSPISGHRSVSWYQQTPGQGLQFLFEYFSETQRNKGNFPGRFSGRQFSNSRSEMNVSTLELGDSALYLCASRQGNYGYTFGSGTRLTVV.

V gene TRBV5-4 combines with J gene TRBJ2-1, with D perhaps matching TRBD2 (7 bases). The CDR3 consists of 16 residues. Germline CDR1 is SGHNT and CDR2 is YYREEE (reference sequence). V lost 0 bases and J 4 bases, leaving 14 bases between the germline ends. Here the CDR3 DNA reads TGTGCCAGCAGCTTGGTGCCCGGGGGGACATACAATGAGCAGTTCTTC. This codes for CASSLVPGGTYNEQFF.

This chain connects TRBV2 to TRBJ1-5, with a possible D match to TRBD1 (5 bases). CDR1 SNHLY and CDR2 FYNNEI come from the germline V gene. The V and J ends lost 2 bases and 7 bases respectively, with 18 bases between them. The CDR3 sequence is 16 residues long. CDR3 coding DNA: TGTGCCAGCAGTGAAAGTTTCCGGGCGGGGGAGCAGCCCCAGCATTTT. Protein sequence: CASSESFRAGEQPQHF.

This clone has just a few counts. The chain recombines TRBV5-4 with TRBJ1-2; weak D call: TRBD1 (6 bases). Germline V CDR1 and CDR2: SGHNT, YYREEE (reference sequence). CDR3 length: 16 amino acids. V lost 2 bases to trimming and J lost 4 bases, with 18 bases between them. As DNA, the CDR3 is TGTGCCAGCAGCTTAGGGGTTACAGGGTCGGTCTATGGCTACACCTTC. It is translated as CASSLGVTGSVYGYTF.

The chain recombines TRBV13 with TRBJ1-2; D possibly corresponds to TRBD1 (6 bases). Germline V gene lookup returns CDR1 PRHDT and CDR2 FYEKMQ (reference sequence). The CDR3 is made up of 13 amino acids. Trimming cost V 5 bases and J 8 bases, with 15 bases left between them. The CDR3 DNA sequence: TGTGCCAGCAGCCCCCCGTCAGGGGACGGCTACACCTTC. Its protein product is CASSPPSGDGYTF.

The chain is built from TRBV6-5 and TRBJ1-1; D uncertain. This CDR3 has 12 amino acids. Germline V gene data show CDR1 as MNHEY and CDR2 as SVGAGI. The V gene lost 11 bases and the J gene lost 5 bases, with 15 bases spanning the gap. The CDR3 region is CAAGDIGTEAFF. In DNA, the CDR3 is TGTGCCGCCGGAGATATTGGAACTGAAGCTTTCTTT.

The rearrangement links TRBV6-6 to TRBJ1-1, with no clear D. CDR1 is MNHNY and CDR2 is SVGAGI in the germline V gene (reference sequence). The V end lost 5 bases, the J end lost 8 bases, and 12 bases lay between the germline ends. CDR3 length equals 12 residues. The CDR3 DNA reads TGTGCCAGCAGTCGCGTAGGAGGCGAAGCTTTCTTT. Translated: CASSRVGGEAFF.

This clone was detected many times. The chain recombines TRBV2 with TRBJ1-4; no firm D call. The CDR3 consists of 11 residues. CDR1 and CDR2 from the germline V gene are SNHLY and FYNNEI. The V end was cut by 7 bases, the J end by 7 bases, with 7 bases between. The CDR3 here is CASIRFEKLFF. The DNA for the CDR3 is TGTGCCAGCATCAGGTTTGAAAAACTGTTTTTT.

This clone was seen a handful of times. The chain joins TRBV7-9 to TRBJ2-3; 9 bases match TRBD2. CDR3 length equals 15 residues. Germline CDR1 reads SEHNR; CDR2 reads FQNEAQ (reference sequence). Trimming at V came to 3 bases and at J to 5 bases, leaving 6 bases not matched to a gene. The CDR3 protein is CASSLAGGPRDTQYF. The CDR3 DNA follows: TGTGCCAGCAGCTTGGCGGGGGGGCCGAGAGATACGCAGTATTTT. Full variable domain (missing parts from reference TRBV7-9 and TRBJ2-3): DTGVSQNPRHKITKRGQNVTFRCDPISEHNRLYWYRQTLGQGPEFLTYFQNEAQLEKSRLLSDRFSAERPKGSFSTLEIQRTEQGDSAMYLCASSLAGGPRDTQYFGPGTRLTVL.

This chain uses TRBV2 with TRBJ2-7; tentative D call: TRBD1 (6 bases). Germline V lookup: CDR1 SNHLY, CDR2 FYNNEI. Trimming took 4 bases from V and 5 from J, leaving 12 bases between them. This CDR3 contains 13 residues. In DNA, the CDR3 is TGTGCCAGCAGTGTAACAGGGCGAAACGAGCAGTACTTC. Amino acid sequence: CASSVTGRNEQYF.

This chain links TRBV5-1 with TRBJ1-1; maybe TRBD1 (5 bases). This CDR3 contains 15 residues. Germline V gene data show CDR1 as SGHRS and CDR2 as YFSETQ. V shed 0 bases and J shed 4 bases, with 13 bases lying between them. CDR3 in DNA: TGCGCCAGCAGCTTGGTAGGGGCGGAAATCACTGAAGCTTTCTTT. This sequence encodes CASSLVGAEITEAFF. Combining the CDR3 with reference TRBV5-1 and TRBJ1-1 gives the whole variable domain KAGVTQTPRYLIKTRGQQVTLSCSPISGHRSVSWYQQTPGQGLQFLFEYFSETQRNKGNFPGRFSGRQFSNSRSEMNVSTLELGDSALYLCASSLVGAEITEAFFGQGTRLTVV.

This clone appeared a single time. The CDR3 region has the DNA TGTGCCAGCAGCTATGGTGCAGTAATTCAACATCAGTACGAGCAGTACTTC. Its translation: CASSYGAVIQHQYEQYF. The chain carries TRBV7-2 and TRBJ2-7; no clear D. Trimming removed 4 bases from V and 4 bases from J, with 23 bases in between. The CDR3 covers 17 residues. Germline values: CDR1 SGHTA, CDR2 FQGNSA.

The rearrangement links TRBV15 to TRBJ1-1; 10 bases fit TRBD1. V lost 0 bases, J lost 6 bases, and 10 bases stayed unmatched. The CDR3 covers 17 residues. The germline V gene encodes CDR1 LNHNV and CDR2 YYDKDF (reference sequence). CDR3 loop: CATSRDSGTGDRAEAFF. The DNA for the CDR3 is TGTGCCACCAGCAGAGATTCGGGGACAGGGGATAGGGCTGAAGCTTTCTTT. Together with reference TRBV15 and TRBJ1-1, the CDR3 gives the full variable domain: DAMVIQNPRYQVTQFGKPVTLSCSQTLNHNVMYWYQQKSSQAPKLLFHYYDKDFNNEADTPDNFQSRRPNTSFCFLDIRSPGLGDTAMYLCATSRDSGTGDRAEAFFGQGTRLTVV.